This TCR beta chain comes out of a study of immune evolution from preneoplasia to lung adenocarcinoma. General study findings and limits: Later-stage lesions appeared to have more T cells, more diversity, less clonality. Normal lung had the highest top T cell clone frequencies.

Histologic diagnosis was independently verified by two lung pathologists. With regard to this clone: Its antigen remains unidentified.

Clones were read by immunoSEQ multiplex PCR, and TCRdb kept only the in-frame ones, dropping some. The sample lists 4,000 to 6,000 clones; around four fifths were seen once. Sequencing used FFPE adjacent normal lung tissue. This sequence originates from a donor of 70 years or more with lung adenocarcinoma.

CDR3 DNA: TGCGCCAGCAGCGAAGCGGGAAAAAAAGGGGCCGGGGAGCTGTTTTTT. It is translated as CASSEAGKKGAGELFF. The chain recombines TRBV5-1 with TRBJ2-2, with TRBD2 matching 7 bases. Trimming cost V 4 bases and J 6 bases; bases outside gene matches: 12. This CDR3 is built from 16 residues. CDR1 and CDR2 from the germline V gene are SGHRS and YFSETQ.